Listed below are T cell receptor beta chains from one sample, sequenced in a study of identical twins. TCRdb ran MiXCR on the 5' RACE reads and lists one entry per CDR3 protein. Of approximately 700,000 distinct CDR3 sequences in the sample, around a sixth were seen once. In addition, the sample was reused for a study of T cells expressing NK-cell markers.

Material for sequencing was PBMCs. The receptor source for this set is a young woman in good health. CDR3s include the opening cysteine and the closing phenylalanine or tryptophan. A D gene is named only where the DNA matches it firmly.

>TRBJ2-5|TRBV7-6|NA
CASSSGIQETQYF
>TRBJ2-7|TRBV20-1|NA
CSANRVSGEQYF
>TRBJ2-5|TRBV12-3/TRBV12-4|NA
CASSSDRGETQYF
>TRBJ2-2|TRBV15|NA
CATSREDNGELFF
>TRBJ1-1|TRBV5-1|NA
CATQTDLNTEAFF
>TRBJ2-1|TRBV20-1|TRBD2
CSARDNSGSGNEQFF
>TRBJ1-2|TRBV7-9|NA
CASSDQTNYGYTF
>TRBJ2-1|TRBV20-1|TRBD2
CSASHLSGGKSSYNEQFF
>TRBJ2-3|TRBV7-8|TRBD2
CASTPELASGGPGYF
>TRBJ1-5|TRBV24-1|NA
CATSDPTLPQHF
>TRBJ2-2|TRBV5-6|TRBD1
CASSLNTGTGRTGELFF
>TRBJ2-2|TRBV9|NA
CASSSSANTGELFF